This TCR beta chain was sequenced during a study of T-cell reconstitution after alpha-beta-depleted transplantation in children. At least ten counts were recorded for this clonotype. This CDR3 has 9 amino acids. Trimming shortened V by 5 bases and J by 1 base, and 0 bases separated the two germline ends. Germline loops: CDR1 DFQATT, CDR2 SNEGSKA (reference sequence). Unique molecular identifiers featured in how the TCRbeta library was prepared. TCRdb re-called the PCR reads through MiXCR, storing one row per CDR3 protein. The table has about 230,000 distinct CDR3 sequences, about a tenth seen once; the top ten hold 5% to 7%.

The sequencing used PBMCs from the stem cell graft donor, collected from the stem cell graft. J is TRBJ2-7 and V is TRBV20-1; no reliable D call. The receptor was derived from a human donor who donated a stem cell graft to a child with acute lymphoblastic leukemia. CDR3 amino acids: CSASYEQYF. The CDR3 bases are TGCAGTGCTTCCTACGAGCAGTACTTC.